This note documents a single T cell receptor beta chain sequence. These data belong to a study of T cell changes during pregnancy in multiple sclerosis. TCRdb's copy holds only in-frame clones and misses some; the assay was immunoSEQ multiplex PCR. The sample has about 80,000 clones; about 94% are singletons. The receptor was derived from a female donor in good health, enrolled as a control in a pregnancy study. The sequencing used peripheral blood, collected in the second trimester of pregnancy.

DNA for the CDR3: TGTGCCAGCACCGTCGGGACAAACACCGGGGAGCTGTTTTTT. This translates into CASTVGTNTGELFF. The chain joins TRBV5-6 to TRBJ2-2, with D maybe TRBD1 (6 bases). Germline values: CDR1 SGHDT, CDR2 YYEEEE. The CDR3 has 14 residues. V gave up 6 bases and J gave up 2 bases, with 11 bases separating them.